This TCR beta chain was sequenced for a study of beta chain features in type 1 diabetes. Overall study findings and caveats: Within patients, naive, central memory and Treg TCRB repertoires seemed more similar than within healthy donors.

Only a few counts were recorded for this clone. Its antigen is as yet unknown. A single heparinised blood sample, averaging about 120 mL, was obtained per donor. Investigators reverse transcribed all isolated RNA, so they sequenced expressed TCRB transcripts. Assay used: immunoSEQ multiplex PCR; TCRdb lists only in-frame clones, some missing. The sample shows roughly 350,000 clones, about 10% of them seen only once. Sequencing used naive CD4+ T cells from blood. The sequence came from a woman in her thirties in good health.

Here the CDR3 reads CATSRDLSGAYEQYF. CDR3 DNA sequence: TGTGCCACCAGCAGAGATCTTAGCGGCGCCTACGAGCAGTACTTC. The chain carries TRBV15 and TRBJ2-7; D is perhaps TRBD2 (6 bases). This CDR3 region has 15 residues. V dropped 0 bases and J dropped 2 bases, with 11 bases sitting between them. The germline gives CDR1 LNHNV, CDR2 YYDKDF (reference sequence).